The rows below give T cell receptor beta chains drawn from one sample of a study of CD8+ T cells in alopecia areata. Profiling relied on immunoSEQ multiplex PCR, and the TCRdb table lists in-frame clones only, not all of them. The top ten hold 7.5% to 9% of the sample, which has under 130,000 clones, around 50% seen once. Sequenced: CD4+ T cells sorted from blood. Receptor source: a human donor in good health. CDR3s include the opening cysteine and the closing phenylalanine or tryptophan. The order of the fields is V gene, D gene, clone size, J gene, CDR3 DNA, CDR3 protein. D genes are given only for firm matches. Only part of the rows carry a size: once, few, many, or a class if the clone is expanded.

V gene: TRBV4-3; D gene: TRBD1; clone size: .; J gene: TRBJ1-2; CDR3 DNA: TGCGCCAGCAGCCAGGTCAGACAGGGGGCCATCCATGGCTACACCTTC; CDR3 protein: CASSQVRQGAIHGYTF
V gene: TRBV19; D gene: .; clone size: many; J gene: TRBJ2-3; CDR3 DNA: TGTGCCAGTAGTACCCAACTCCTCACAGATACGCAGTATTTT; CDR3 protein: CASSTQLLTDTQYF
V gene: TRBV28; D gene: TRBD1; clone size: .; J gene: TRBJ1-1; CDR3 DNA: TGTGCCAGCAGTCCCCCGGGACAGGGTTTCACTGAAGCTTTCTTT; CDR3 protein: CASSPPGQGFTEAFF
V gene: TRBV2; D gene: TRBD2; clone size: few; J gene: TRBJ2-5; CDR3 DNA: TGTGCCAGCAGTTGGACTAGCGGGGAAAGAAAGACCCAGTACTTC; CDR3 protein: CASSWTSGERKTQYF
V gene: TRBV4-3; D gene: .; clone size: .; J gene: TRBJ1-1; CDR3 DNA: TGCGCCAGCAGCCAGCAATGGACAGCCCCGATGAACACTGAAGCTTTCTTT; CDR3 protein: CASSQQWTAPMNTEAFF
V gene: TRBV5-6; D gene: TRBD1; clone size: .; J gene: TRBJ2-5; CDR3 DNA: TGTGCCAGCAACAACAGGGGATCAGAGACCCAGTACTTC; CDR3 protein: CASNNRGSETQYF
V gene: TRBV29-1; D gene: .; clone size: few; J gene: TRBJ1-1; CDR3 DNA: TGCAGCGCCTTAGACAGGAACACTGAAGCTTTCTTT; CDR3 protein: CSALDRNTEAFF
V gene: TRBV30; D gene: TRBD2; clone size: few; J gene: TRBJ2-1; CDR3 DNA: TGTGCCCGCGGTAGCGGGGGTGAGCAGTTCTTC; CDR3 protein: CARGSGGEQFF
V gene: TRBV7-2; D gene: TRBD1; clone size: .; J gene: TRBJ2-5; CDR3 DNA: TGTGCCAGCAGCTTCCAGACAGGGATCCAAGAGACCCAGTACTTC; CDR3 protein: CASSFQTGIQETQYF
V gene: TRBV14; D gene: .; clone size: .; J gene: TRBJ1-6; CDR3 DNA: TGTGCCAGCAGCCACCAACAGGGTTCACCCCTCCACTTT; CDR3 protein: CASSHQQGSPLHF
V gene: TRBV25-1; D gene: .; clone size: .; J gene: TRBJ2-5; CDR3 DNA: TGTGCCAGCAGTGAACGATTGGAGACCCAGTACTTC; CDR3 protein: CASSERLETQYF
V gene: TRBV5-1; D gene: .; clone size: .; J gene: TRBJ2-1; CDR3 DNA: TGCGCCAGCGGTTCAGGTGGGGATGAGCAGTTCTTC; CDR3 protein: CASGSGGDEQFF
V gene: TRBV4-1; D gene: .; clone size: .; J gene: TRBJ2-6; CDR3 DNA: TGCGCCAGCAGCCAAGGGCGGGGATCCGGTGGGGCCAACGTCCTGACTTTC; CDR3 protein: CASSQGRGSGGANVLTF
V gene: TRBV7-9; D gene: TRBD1; clone size: .; J gene: TRBJ1-2; CDR3 DNA: TGTGCCAGCAGCTCAGGGGGACCTGGCTACACCTTC; CDR3 protein: CASSSGGPGYTF
V gene: TRBV30; D gene: .; clone size: few; J gene: TRBJ2-1; CDR3 DNA: TGTGCCTGGAGTGGCCCAGGGAGCTCCTACAATGAGCAGTTCTTC; CDR3 protein: CAWSGPGSSYNEQFF
V gene: TRBV29-1; D gene: .; clone size: few; J gene: TRBJ2-3; CDR3 DNA: TGCAGCGTGCGGGGTGCCAGCACAGATACGCAGTATTTT; CDR3 protein: CSVRGASTDTQYF
V gene: TRBV11-1; D gene: TRBD2; clone size: .; J gene: TRBJ2-3; CDR3 DNA: TGTGCCAGCAGCTCGACTAGCGGGGGGGCTTTTATGCAGTATTTT; CDR3 protein: CASSSTSGGAFMQYF
V gene: TRBV10-3; D gene: .; clone size: .; J gene: TRBJ2-4; CDR3 DNA: TGTGCCATCAGTGAAAGGGAAGTATCCAAAAACATTCAGTACTTC; CDR3 protein: CAISEREVSKNIQYF
V gene: TRBV6-5; D gene: .; clone size: .; J gene: TRBJ2-1; CDR3 DNA: TGTGCCAGCAGTTATGGAGGACTCAAGGTGGCTGAGCAGTTCTTC; CDR3 protein: CASSYGGLKVAEQFF
V gene: TRBV30; D gene: .; clone size: .; J gene: TRBJ2-7; CDR3 DNA: TGTGCCTGGAGTATAAACGCAGGGCAGTACTTC; CDR3 protein: CAWSINAGQYF
V gene: TRBV28; D gene: TRBD1; clone size: .; J gene: TRBJ1-2; CDR3 DNA: TGTGCCAGCACCTATGGACAGGGATACTATGGCTACACCTTC; CDR3 protein: CASTYGQGYYGYTF
V gene: TRBV7-2; D gene: TRBD1; clone size: .; J gene: TRBJ2-7; CDR3 DNA: TGTGCCAGCAGCGGCAGGTTCGAACAGGGGGCCAAGCGCGAGCAGTACTTC; CDR3 protein: CASSGRFEQGAKREQYF
V gene: TRBV6-5; D gene: TRBD1; clone size: .; J gene: TRBJ2-5; CDR3 DNA: TGTGCCAGCAGTTACTCTCCACAGGGGTTCGGTGAGACCCAGTACTTC; CDR3 protein: CASSYSPQGFGETQYF
V gene: TRBV5-1; D gene: .; clone size: few; J gene: TRBJ2-5; CDR3 DNA: TGCGCCAGCAGCCCCGAACCAGGGTTGGGGACCCAGTACTTC; CDR3 protein: CASSPEPGLGTQYF
V gene: TRBV15; D gene: .; clone size: .; J gene: TRBJ2-5; CDR3 DNA: TGTGCCACCAGCACGCCCCTCAGGAAGGGCCAAGAGACCCAGTACTTC; CDR3 protein: CATSTPLRKGQETQYF
V gene: TRBV10-3; D gene: TRBD1; clone size: .; J gene: TRBJ1-6; CDR3 DNA: TGTGCCATTAGCCGGGACAGTCAAAATTCACCCCTCCACTTT; CDR3 protein: CAISRDSQNSPLHF
V gene: TRBV4-1; D gene: TRBD2; clone size: .; J gene: TRBJ2-3; CDR3 DNA: TGCGCCAGCAGCCAAGAGGGGGCGGGGGGGCCTACAGATACGCAGTATTTT; CDR3 protein: CASSQEGAGGPTDTQYF
V gene: TRBV23-1; D gene: .; clone size: .; J gene: TRBJ2-7; CDR3 DNA: TGCGCCAGCAGTCTCTCCTCCCAGGTAGGGGAGCCCTACGAGCAGTACTTC; CDR3 protein: CASSLSSQVGEPYEQYF
V gene: TRBV30; D gene: .; clone size: few; J gene: TRBJ2-3; CDR3 DNA: TGTGCCTGGAGTACTAACACAGATACGCAGTATTTT; CDR3 protein: CAWSTNTDTQYF
V gene: TRBV28; D gene: .; clone size: few; J gene: TRBJ2-4; CDR3 DNA: TGTGCCAGCATAGGAGGTGGAAACATTCAGTACTTC; CDR3 protein: CASIGGGNIQYF
V gene: TRBV7-9; D gene: .; clone size: .; J gene: TRBJ2-3; CDR3 DNA: TGTGCCAGCGGAGGCACAGATACGCAGTATTTT; CDR3 protein: CASGGTDTQYF
V gene: TRBV27; D gene: TRBD1; clone size: few; J gene: TRBJ2-2; CDR3 DNA: TGTGCCAGCAGTTTATGGGGACAGGGGGCCTACACCGGGGAGCTGTTTTTT; CDR3 protein: CASSLWGQGAYTGELFF
V gene: TRBV6-1; D gene: .; clone size: few; J gene: TRBJ1-2; CDR3 DNA: TGTGCCAGCAGGGGAGACAGCCTACCTGCCTTC; CDR3 protein: CASRGDSLPAF
V gene: TRBV9; D gene: .; clone size: .; J gene: TRBJ2-2; CDR3 DNA: TGTGCCAGCAGCCCCAGAGTGGGGGTGAACACCGGGGAGCTGTTTTTT; CDR3 protein: CASSPRVGVNTGELFF
V gene: TRBV5-1; D gene: TRBD1; clone size: .; J gene: TRBJ1-1; CDR3 DNA: TGCGCCAGCAGCTTGACAGGGGAGAAGAACACTGAAGCTTTCTTT; CDR3 protein: CASSLTGEKNTEAFF
V gene: TRBV7-6; D gene: .; clone size: .; J gene: TRBJ2-5; CDR3 DNA: TGTGCCAGCAGCCTGGACGCCCCCGAGACCCAGTACTTC; CDR3 protein: CASSLDAPETQYF
V gene: TRBV30; D gene: .; clone size: .; J gene: TRBJ2-5; CDR3 DNA: TGTGCCTGGAGTCTCGCAGTGGGAGAGACCCAGTACTTC; CDR3 protein: CAWSLAVGETQYF
V gene: TRBV5-4; D gene: .; clone size: .; J gene: TRBJ2-5; CDR3 DNA: TGTGCCAGCAGCCCTCGGGCAGGGGGGGAGACCCAGTACTTC; CDR3 protein: CASSPRAGGETQYF
V gene: TRBV30; D gene: TRBD2; clone size: .; J gene: TRBJ2-1; CDR3 DNA: TGTGCCTGGAGTCCCGGGGGGTACAATGAGCAGTTCTTC; CDR3 protein: CAWSPGGYNEQFF
V gene: TRBV7-2; D gene: .; clone size: .; J gene: TRBJ2-4; CDR3 DNA: TGTGCCAGCAGCTCACGTACTAGCGCCAAAAACATTCAGTACTTC; CDR3 protein: CASSSRTSAKNIQYF
V gene: TRBV30; D gene: .; clone size: .; J gene: TRBJ1-2; CDR3 DNA: TGTGCCTGGAGGGCCGGCAGGGGCTATGGCTACACCTTC; CDR3 protein: CAWRAGRGYGYTF
V gene: TRBV5-1; D gene: TRBD2; clone size: .; J gene: TRBJ2-1; CDR3 DNA: TGCGCCAGCAGCTTGCTGCCCGGTGTAGCGGGGAACAATGAGCAGTTCTTC; CDR3 protein: CASSLLPGVAGNNEQFF
V gene: TRBV29-1; D gene: TRBD1; clone size: .; J gene: TRBJ2-5; CDR3 DNA: TGCAGCACCATACCGGGACAGGGGCGAGAGACCCAGTACTTC; CDR3 protein: CSTIPGQGRETQYF
V gene: TRBV29-1; D gene: .; clone size: .; J gene: TRBJ1-6; CDR3 DNA: TGCAGCGTTGCGGCACAGGAGAATTCACCCCTCCACTTT; CDR3 protein: CSVAAQENSPLHF
V gene: TRBV30; D gene: .; clone size: .; J gene: TRBJ1-2; CDR3 DNA: TGTGCCTGGAGAGGGGACGGGCAGGGCTCACCCTACACCTTC; CDR3 protein: CAWRGDGQGSPYTF
V gene: TRBV5-1; D gene: .; clone size: .; J gene: TRBJ2-7; CDR3 DNA: TGCGCCAGCAGCATAGGACACGGACTCAGCTCCTACGAGCAGTACTTC; CDR3 protein: CASSIGHGLSSYEQYF
V gene: TRBV6-6; D gene: .; clone size: once; J gene: TRBJ1-5; CDR3 DNA: TGTGCCAGCAGTCCCGAGGCCCTGAGGCCCCAGCATTTT; CDR3 protein: CASSPEALRPQHF
V gene: TRBV7-9; D gene: .; clone size: .; J gene: TRBJ2-7; CDR3 DNA: TGTGCCAGCAGCTTAGCGGGGTTCCACGAGCAGTACTTC; CDR3 protein: CASSLAGFHEQYF
V gene: TRBV5-6; D gene: .; clone size: once; J gene: TRBJ2-7; CDR3 DNA: TGTGCCAGCAGCGAAGGACGGCTTCTTGAGCAGTACTTC; CDR3 protein: CASSEGRLLEQYF
V gene: TRBV6-1; D gene: .; clone size: .; J gene: TRBJ2-3; CDR3 DNA: TGTGCCAGCTCCTTTGGAGATACGCAGTATTTT; CDR3 protein: CASSFGDTQYF
V gene: TRBV4-1; D gene: .; clone size: .; J gene: TRBJ1-4; CDR3 DNA: TGCGCCAGCAGCCCTCGGACAGTCAGACACGCAACTAATGAAAAACTGTTTTTT; CDR3 protein: CASSPRTVRHATNEKLFF
V gene: TRBV7-2; D gene: .; clone size: .; J gene: TRBJ2-2; CDR3 DNA: TGTGCCAGCAGCTTAGGGGGGGACACCGGGGAGCTGTTTTTT; CDR3 protein: CASSLGGDTGELFF
V gene: TRBV23-1; D gene: .; clone size: few; J gene: TRBJ2-1; CDR3 DNA: TGCGCCAGCAGTCGGCGGAGGAGGCGTGACTTCCACAATGAGCAGTTCTTC; CDR3 protein: CASSRRRRRDFHNEQFF
V gene: TRBV10-3; D gene: .; clone size: .; J gene: TRBJ2-3; CDR3 DNA: TGTGCCATCAGAAACGGGACTCACACAGATACGCAGTATTTT; CDR3 protein: CAIRNGTHTDTQYF
V gene: TRBV11-1; D gene: TRBD1; clone size: few; J gene: TRBJ1-5; CDR3 DNA: TGTGCCAGCAGCGTGGACAGGGGTCAGCCCCAGCATTTT; CDR3 protein: CASSVDRGQPQHF
V gene: TRBV4-1; D gene: .; clone size: few; J gene: TRBJ2-1; CDR3 DNA: TGCGCCAGCAGCCGTGTGGACATAATCTCCTACAATGAGCAGTTCTTC; CDR3 protein: CASSRVDIISYNEQFF
V gene: TRBV30; D gene: .; clone size: .; J gene: TRBJ1-1; CDR3 DNA: TGTGCCTGGGTCGGACAGTTGAACACTGAAGCTTTCTTT; CDR3 protein: CAWVGQLNTEAFF
V gene: TRBV6-6; D gene: TRBD1; clone size: .; J gene: TRBJ1-1; CDR3 DNA: TGTGCCAGCAGTTTACAGGGGGCGTTGACTGAAGCTTTCTTT; CDR3 protein: CASSLQGALTEAFF
V gene: TRBV29-1; D gene: .; clone size: few; J gene: TRBJ2-5; CDR3 DNA: TGCAGCGTTGATGGGGTCGGGGCCGAGACCCAGTACTTC; CDR3 protein: CSVDGVGAETQYF
V gene: TRBV29-1; D gene: TRBD1; clone size: .; J gene: TRBJ2-7; CDR3 DNA: TGCAGCGTCCTACGGGACAGGGGCGGCTACGAGCAGTACTTC; CDR3 protein: CSVLRDRGGYEQYF